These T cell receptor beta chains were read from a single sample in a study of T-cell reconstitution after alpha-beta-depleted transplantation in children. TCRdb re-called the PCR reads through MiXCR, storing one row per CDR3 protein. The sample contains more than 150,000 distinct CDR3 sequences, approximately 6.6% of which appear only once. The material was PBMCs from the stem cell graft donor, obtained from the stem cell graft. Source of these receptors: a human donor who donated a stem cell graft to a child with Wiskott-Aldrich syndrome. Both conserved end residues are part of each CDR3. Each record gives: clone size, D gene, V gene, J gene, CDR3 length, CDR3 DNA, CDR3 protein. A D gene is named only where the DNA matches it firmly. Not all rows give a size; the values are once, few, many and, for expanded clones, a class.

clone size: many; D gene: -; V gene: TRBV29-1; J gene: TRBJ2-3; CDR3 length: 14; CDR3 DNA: TGCAGCGTTGAAATTCCGACAGGCCCAGATACGCAGTATTTT; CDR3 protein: CSVEIPTGPDTQYF
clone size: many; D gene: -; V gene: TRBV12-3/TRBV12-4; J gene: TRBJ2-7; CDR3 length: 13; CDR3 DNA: TGTGCCAGCAGTTTGGCAGGGCACTACGAGCAGTACTTC; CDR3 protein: CASSLAGHYEQYF
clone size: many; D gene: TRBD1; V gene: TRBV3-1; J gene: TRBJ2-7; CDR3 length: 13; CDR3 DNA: TGTGCCAGCAGTGGACAGGGGGGCTACGAGCAGTACTTC; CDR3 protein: CASSGQGGYEQYF
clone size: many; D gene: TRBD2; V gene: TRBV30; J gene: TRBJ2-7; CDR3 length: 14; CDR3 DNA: TGTGCCTGGAGTGTAGCGGGGGCTCGGCGGGAGCAGTACTTC; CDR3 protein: CAWSVAGARREQYF
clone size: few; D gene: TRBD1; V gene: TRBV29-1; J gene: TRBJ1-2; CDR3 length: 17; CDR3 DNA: TGCAGCCCAGAGGCCCGGGACAGGGGGAACTCGGACTATGGCTACACCTTC; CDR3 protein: CSPEARDRGNSDYGYTF
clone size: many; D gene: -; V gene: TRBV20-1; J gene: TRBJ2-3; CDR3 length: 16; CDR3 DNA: TGCAGTGCTAGAGATCGCGGTAGCTCTAGCACAGATACGCAGTATTTT; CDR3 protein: CSARDRGSSSTDTQYF
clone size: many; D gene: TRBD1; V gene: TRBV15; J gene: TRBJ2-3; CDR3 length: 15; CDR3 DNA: TGTGCCACCAGCAGCGACAGGGGGTTAATTGATACGCAGTATTTT; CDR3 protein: CATSSDRGLIDTQYF
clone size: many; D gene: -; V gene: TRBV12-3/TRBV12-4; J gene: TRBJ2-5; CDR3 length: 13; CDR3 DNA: TGTGCCAGCAGACCACTCATCCAAGAGACCCAGTACTTC; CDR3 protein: CASRPLIQETQYF
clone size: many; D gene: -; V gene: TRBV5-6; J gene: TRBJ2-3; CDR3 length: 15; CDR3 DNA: TGTGCCAGCAGCTTCTATTGGCCCCCCACAGATACGCAGTATTTT; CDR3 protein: CASSFYWPPTDTQYF
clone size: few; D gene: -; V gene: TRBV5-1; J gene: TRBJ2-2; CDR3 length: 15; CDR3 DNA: TGCGCCAGCGACCCGGGGAGGACGGGGACCGGGGAGCTGTTTTTT; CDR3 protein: CASDPGRTGTGELFF
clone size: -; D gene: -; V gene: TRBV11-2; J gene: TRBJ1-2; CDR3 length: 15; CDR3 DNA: TGTGCCAGCACCACACCGGGACGGAGGTTAAGTAGCTACACCTTC; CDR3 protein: CASTTPGRRLSSYTF
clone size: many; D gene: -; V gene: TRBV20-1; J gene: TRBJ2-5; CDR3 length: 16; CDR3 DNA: TGCAGTGCTCCCGATAACCGGGACCAAAACCAAGAGACCCAGTACTTC; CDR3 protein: CSAPDNRDQNQETQYF
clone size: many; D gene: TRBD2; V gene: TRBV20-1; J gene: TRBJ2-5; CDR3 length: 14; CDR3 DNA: TGCAGTGCTAGAGGGACTAGTAGGGCGGAGACCCAGTACTTC; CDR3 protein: CSARGTSRAETQYF
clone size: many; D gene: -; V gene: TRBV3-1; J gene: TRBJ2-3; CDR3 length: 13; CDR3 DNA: TGTGCCAGCAGCCAAGATATTCCGGATACGCAGTATTTT; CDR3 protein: CASSQDIPDTQYF
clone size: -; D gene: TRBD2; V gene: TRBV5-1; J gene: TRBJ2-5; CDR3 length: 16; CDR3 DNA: TGCGCCAGCAGCTGGGGACTAGCGGGGGCCCAAGAGACCCAGTACTTC; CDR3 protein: CASSWGLAGAQETQYF
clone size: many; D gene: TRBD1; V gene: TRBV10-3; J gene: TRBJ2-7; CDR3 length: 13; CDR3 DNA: TGTGCCATCAGTGATGACAGGGAAAGCGAGCAGTACTTC; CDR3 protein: CAISDDRESEQYF
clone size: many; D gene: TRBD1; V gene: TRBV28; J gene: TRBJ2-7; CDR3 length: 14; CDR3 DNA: TGTGCCACCGAGACCGGGACAGGGTTAAGGGAGCAGTACTTC; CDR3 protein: CATETGTGLREQYF
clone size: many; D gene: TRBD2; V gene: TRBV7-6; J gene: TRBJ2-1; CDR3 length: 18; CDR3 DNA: TGTGCCAGCAGCTTAGTATGGGCAGCGGGAGGATTGCCCAATGAGCAGTTCTTC; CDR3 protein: CASSLVWAAGGLPNEQFF
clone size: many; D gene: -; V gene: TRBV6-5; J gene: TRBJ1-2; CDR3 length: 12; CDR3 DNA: TGTGCCAGCAGGTCGCAGGGTGATGGCTACACCTTC; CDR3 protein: CASRSQGDGYTF
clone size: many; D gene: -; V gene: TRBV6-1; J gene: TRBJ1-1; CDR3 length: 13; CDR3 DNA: TGTGCCACGAAGTGGGGTGTGAACACTGAAGCTTTCTTT; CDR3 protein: CATKWGVNTEAFF
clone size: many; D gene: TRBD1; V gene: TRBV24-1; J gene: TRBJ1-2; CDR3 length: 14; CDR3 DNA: TGTGCCACCAGTGATACAGGGGGCGGCTATGGCTACACCTTC; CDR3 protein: CATSDTGGGYGYTF
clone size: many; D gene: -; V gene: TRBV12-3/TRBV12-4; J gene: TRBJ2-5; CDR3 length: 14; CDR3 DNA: TGTGCCAGCAGTTTAGGCGGGAAATTAGAGACCCAGTACTTC; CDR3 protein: CASSLGGKLETQYF
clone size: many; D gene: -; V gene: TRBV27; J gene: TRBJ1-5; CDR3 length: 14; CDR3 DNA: TGTGCCAGCAGTTACGGGGGAAGCAATCAGCCCCAGCATTTT; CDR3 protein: CASSYGGSNQPQHF
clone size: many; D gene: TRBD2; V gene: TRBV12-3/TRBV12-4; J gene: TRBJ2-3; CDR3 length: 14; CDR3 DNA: TGTGCCAGCACCGTTAGCGGGAGTCGGGATACGCAGTATTTT; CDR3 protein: CASTVSGSRDTQYF
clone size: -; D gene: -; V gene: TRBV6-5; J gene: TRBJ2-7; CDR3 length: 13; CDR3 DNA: TGTGCCAGCAGTTACCCTGGGTCCTACGAGCAGTACTTC; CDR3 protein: CASSYPGSYEQYF
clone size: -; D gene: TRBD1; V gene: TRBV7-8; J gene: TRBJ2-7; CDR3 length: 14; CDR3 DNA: TGTGCCAGCAGCCGACAGGGGCTTCCCTACGAGCAGTACTTC; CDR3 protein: CASSRQGLPYEQYF
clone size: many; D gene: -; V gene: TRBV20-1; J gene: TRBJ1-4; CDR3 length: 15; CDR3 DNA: TGCAGTGCTAGATCCCGACCGGCAACTAATGAAAAACTGTTTTTT; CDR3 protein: CSARSRPATNEKLFF
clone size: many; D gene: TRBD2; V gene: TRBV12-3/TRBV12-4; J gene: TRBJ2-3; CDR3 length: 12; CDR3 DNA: TGTGCCAGCAGTCCGGGACTAGTATCGCAGTATTTT; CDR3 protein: CASSPGLVSQYF
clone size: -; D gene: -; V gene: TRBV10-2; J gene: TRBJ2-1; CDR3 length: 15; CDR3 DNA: TGCGCCAGCAGTGGAGGCGGGATCTCCTACAATGAGCAGTTCTTC; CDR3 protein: CASSGGGISYNEQFF
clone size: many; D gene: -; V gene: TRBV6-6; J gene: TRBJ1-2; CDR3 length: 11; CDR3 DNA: TGTGCCAGCAGACGACAGTATGGCTACACCTTC; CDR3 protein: CASRRQYGYTF
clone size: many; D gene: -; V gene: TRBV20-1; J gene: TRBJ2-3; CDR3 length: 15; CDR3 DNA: TGCAGTGCCGGAGAGAGTAACAGGATCACAGATACGCAGTATTTT; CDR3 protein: CSAGESNRITDTQYF
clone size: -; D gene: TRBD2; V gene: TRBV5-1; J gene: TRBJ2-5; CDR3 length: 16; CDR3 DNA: TGCGCCAGCAGCTTGACTATGTTTAGCGGGGTTGAGACCCAGTACTTC; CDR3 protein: CASSLTMFSGVETQYF
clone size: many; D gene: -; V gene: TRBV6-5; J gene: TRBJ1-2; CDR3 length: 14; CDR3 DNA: TGTGCCAGCACCCCGGGGAGGGGACTCTATGGCTACACCTTC; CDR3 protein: CASTPGRGLYGYTF
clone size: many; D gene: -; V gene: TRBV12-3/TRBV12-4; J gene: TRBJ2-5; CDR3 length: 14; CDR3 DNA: TGTGCCAGCAGTGGGGGACCGTACCAAGAGACCCAGTACTTC; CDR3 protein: CASSGGPYQETQYF
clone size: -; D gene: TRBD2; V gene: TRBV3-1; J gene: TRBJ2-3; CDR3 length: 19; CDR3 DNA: TGTGCCATCTGTTCACCCCCCTGGACTAGCGGGCTTAGCACAGATACGCAGTATTTT; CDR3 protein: CAICSPPWTSGLSTDTQYF
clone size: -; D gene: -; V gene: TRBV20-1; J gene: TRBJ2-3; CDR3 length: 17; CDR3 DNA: TGCTGTTTTAGGGGCCCCAGAGAGGCGTTAATTTCAGATACGCAGTACTTT; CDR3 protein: CCFRGPREALISDTQYF
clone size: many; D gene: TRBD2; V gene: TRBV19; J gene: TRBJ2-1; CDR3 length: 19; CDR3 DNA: TGTGCCAGTAGTATAATTAGGGGTGCGACTAGCGGGAGGGTAAATGAGCAGTTCTTC; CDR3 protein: CASSIIRGATSGRVNEQFF
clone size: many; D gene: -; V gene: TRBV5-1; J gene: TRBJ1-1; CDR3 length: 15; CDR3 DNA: TGCGCCAGCAGCCCCCGGAGGGCGGCGAACACTGAAGCTTTCTTT; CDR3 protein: CASSPRRAANTEAFF
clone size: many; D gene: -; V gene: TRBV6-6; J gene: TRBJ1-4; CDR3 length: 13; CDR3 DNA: TGTGCCAGCAGTTCCCCGACAAGTGGAAAACTGTTTTTT; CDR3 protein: CASSSPTSGKLFF
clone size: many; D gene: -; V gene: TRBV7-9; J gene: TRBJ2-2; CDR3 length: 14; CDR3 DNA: TGTGCCAGCAGCTTCGACCTGAACACCGGGGAGCTGTTTTTT; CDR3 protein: CASSFDLNTGELFF
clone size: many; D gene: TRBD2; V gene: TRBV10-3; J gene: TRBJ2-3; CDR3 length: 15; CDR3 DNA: TGTGCCATCAGTGTTTCCGGGGGGGACACAGATACGCAGTATTTT; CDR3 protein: CAISVSGGDTDTQYF